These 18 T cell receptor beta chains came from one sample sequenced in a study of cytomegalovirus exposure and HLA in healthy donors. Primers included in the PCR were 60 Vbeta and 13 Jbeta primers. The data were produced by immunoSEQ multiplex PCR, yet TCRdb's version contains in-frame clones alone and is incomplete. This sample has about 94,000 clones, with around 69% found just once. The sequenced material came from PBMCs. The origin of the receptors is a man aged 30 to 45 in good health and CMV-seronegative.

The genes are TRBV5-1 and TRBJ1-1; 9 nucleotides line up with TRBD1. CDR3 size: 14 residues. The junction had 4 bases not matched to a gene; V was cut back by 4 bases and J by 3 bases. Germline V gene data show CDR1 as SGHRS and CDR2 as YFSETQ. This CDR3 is CASSPWDRDTEAFF. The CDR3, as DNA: TGCGCCAGCAGCCCATGGGACAGGGACACTGAAGCTTTCTTT.

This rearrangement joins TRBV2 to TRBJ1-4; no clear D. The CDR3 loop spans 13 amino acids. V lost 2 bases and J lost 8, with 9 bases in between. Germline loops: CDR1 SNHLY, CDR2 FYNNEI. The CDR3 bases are TGTGCCAGCAGTGAAATGGGGAGGGAAAAACTGTTTTTT. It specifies CASSEMGREKLFF.

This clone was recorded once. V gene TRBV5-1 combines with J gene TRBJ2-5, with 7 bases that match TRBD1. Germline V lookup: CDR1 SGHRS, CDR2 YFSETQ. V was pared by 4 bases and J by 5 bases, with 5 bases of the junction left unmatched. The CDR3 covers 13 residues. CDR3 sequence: CASSDRAVETQYF. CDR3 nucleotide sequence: TGCGCCAGCAGCGACAGGGCAGTGGAGACCCAGTACTTC.

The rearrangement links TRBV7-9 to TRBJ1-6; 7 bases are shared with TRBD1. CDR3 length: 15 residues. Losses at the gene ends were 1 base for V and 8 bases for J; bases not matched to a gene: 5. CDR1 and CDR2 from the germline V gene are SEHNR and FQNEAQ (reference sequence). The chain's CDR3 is CASSLVEGADSPLHF. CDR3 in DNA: TGTGCCAGCAGCTTAGTTGAGGGGGCGGATTCACCCCTCCACTTT.

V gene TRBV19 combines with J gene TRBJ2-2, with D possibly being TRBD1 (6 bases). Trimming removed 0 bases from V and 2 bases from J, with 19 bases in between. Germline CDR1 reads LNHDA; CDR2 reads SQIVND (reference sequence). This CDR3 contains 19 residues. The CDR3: CASSIDLRQVGVNTGELFF. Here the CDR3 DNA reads TGTGCCAGTAGTATAGATCTCCGACAGGTGGGAGTTAACACCGGGGAGCTGTTTTTT.

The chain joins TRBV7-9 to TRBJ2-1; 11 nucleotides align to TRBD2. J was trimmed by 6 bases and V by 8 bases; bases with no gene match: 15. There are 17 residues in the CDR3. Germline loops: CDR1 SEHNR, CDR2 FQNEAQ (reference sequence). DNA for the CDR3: TGTGCCAGCCCAAAGGGAGAAACTAGCGGGAGCTTCAATGAGCAGTTCTTC. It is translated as CASPKGETSGSFNEQFF.

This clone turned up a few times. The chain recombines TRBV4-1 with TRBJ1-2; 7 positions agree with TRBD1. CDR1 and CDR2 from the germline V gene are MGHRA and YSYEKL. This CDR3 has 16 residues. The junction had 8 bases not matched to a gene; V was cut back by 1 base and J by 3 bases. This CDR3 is CASSQGSTGAYYGYTF. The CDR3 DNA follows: TGCGCCAGCAGCCAAGGGAGTACAGGGGCCTACTATGGCTACACCTTC.

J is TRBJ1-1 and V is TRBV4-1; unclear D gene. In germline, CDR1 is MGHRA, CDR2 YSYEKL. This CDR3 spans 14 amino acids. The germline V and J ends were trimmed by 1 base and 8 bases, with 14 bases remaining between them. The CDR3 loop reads CASSQGLLWAEAFF. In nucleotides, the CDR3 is TGCGCCAGCAGCCAAGGGTTGTTGTGGGCAGAAGCTTTCTTT.

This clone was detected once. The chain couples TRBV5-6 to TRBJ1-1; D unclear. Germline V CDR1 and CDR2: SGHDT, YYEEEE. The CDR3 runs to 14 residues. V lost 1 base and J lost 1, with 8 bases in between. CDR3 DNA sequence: TGTGCCAGCAGCTTGTTCCAGAAGAACACTGAAGCTTTCTTT. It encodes CASSLFQKNTEAFF. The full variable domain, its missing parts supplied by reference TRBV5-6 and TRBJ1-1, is DAGVTQSPTHLIKTRGQQVTLRCSPKSGHDTVSWYQQALGQGPQFIFQYYEEEERQRGNFPDRFSGHQFPNYSSELNVNALLLGDSALYLCASSLFQKNTEAFFGQGTRLTVV.

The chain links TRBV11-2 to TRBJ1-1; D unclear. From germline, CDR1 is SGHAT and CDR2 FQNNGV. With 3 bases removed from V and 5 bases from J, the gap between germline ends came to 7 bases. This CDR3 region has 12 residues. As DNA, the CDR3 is TGTGCCAGCAGCTTTACTCGGACTGAAGCTTTCTTT. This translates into CASSFTRTEAFF.

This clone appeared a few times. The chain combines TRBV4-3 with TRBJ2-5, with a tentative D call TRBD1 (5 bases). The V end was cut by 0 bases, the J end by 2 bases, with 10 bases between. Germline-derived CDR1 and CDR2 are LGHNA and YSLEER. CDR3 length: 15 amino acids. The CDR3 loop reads CASSQDITGQETQYF. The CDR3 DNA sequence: TGCGCCAGCAGCCAAGACATAACAGGTCAAGAGACCCAGTACTTC.

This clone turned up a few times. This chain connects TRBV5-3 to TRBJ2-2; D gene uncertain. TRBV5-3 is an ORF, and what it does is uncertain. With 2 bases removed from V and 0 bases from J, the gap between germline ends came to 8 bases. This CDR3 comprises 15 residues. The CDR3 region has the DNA TGTGCCAGAAGCTTCTCTACAGCGAACACCGGGGAGCTGTTTTTT. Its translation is CARSFSTANTGELFF.

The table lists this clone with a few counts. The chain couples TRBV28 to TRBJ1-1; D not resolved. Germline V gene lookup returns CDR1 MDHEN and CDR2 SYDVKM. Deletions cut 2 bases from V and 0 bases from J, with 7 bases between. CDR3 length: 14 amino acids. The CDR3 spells CASSLGQVNTEAFF. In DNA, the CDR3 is TGTGCCAGCAGTTTAGGTCAGGTGAACACTGAAGCTTTCTTT.

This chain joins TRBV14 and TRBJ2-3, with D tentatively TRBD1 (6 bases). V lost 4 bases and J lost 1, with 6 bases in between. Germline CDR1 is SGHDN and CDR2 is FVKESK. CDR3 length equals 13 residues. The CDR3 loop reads CASSRTGTDTQYF. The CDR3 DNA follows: TGTGCCAGCAGCCGGACAGGCACAGATACGCAGTATTTT. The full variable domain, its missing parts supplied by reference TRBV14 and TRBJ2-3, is EAGVTQFPSHSVIEKGQTVTLRCDPISGHDNLYWYRRVMGKEIKFLLHFVKESKQDESGMPNNRFLAERTGGTYSTLKVQPAELEDSGVYFCASSRTGTDTQYFGPGTRLTVL.

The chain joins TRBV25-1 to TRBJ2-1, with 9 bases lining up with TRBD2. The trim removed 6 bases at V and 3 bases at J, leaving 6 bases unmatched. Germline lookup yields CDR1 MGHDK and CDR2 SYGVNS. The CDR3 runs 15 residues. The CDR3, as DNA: TGTGCCAGCAGCGCTGGGACTAGCATCTACAATGAGCAGTTCTTC. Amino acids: CASSAGTSIYNEQFF.

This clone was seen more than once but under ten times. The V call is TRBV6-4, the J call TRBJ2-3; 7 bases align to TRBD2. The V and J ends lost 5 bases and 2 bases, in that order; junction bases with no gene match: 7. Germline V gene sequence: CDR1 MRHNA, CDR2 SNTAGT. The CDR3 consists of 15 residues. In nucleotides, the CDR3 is TGTGCCAGCAGTTTCACGGGGGGACCCACAGATACGCAGTATTTT. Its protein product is CASSFTGGPTDTQYF.

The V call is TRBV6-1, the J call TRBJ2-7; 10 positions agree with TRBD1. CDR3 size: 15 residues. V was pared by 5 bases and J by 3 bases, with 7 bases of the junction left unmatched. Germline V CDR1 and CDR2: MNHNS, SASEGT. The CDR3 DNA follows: TGTGCCAGCAGTTCCCGGGACAGGGGCTTCTACGAGCAGTACTTC. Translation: CASSSRDRGFYEQYF.

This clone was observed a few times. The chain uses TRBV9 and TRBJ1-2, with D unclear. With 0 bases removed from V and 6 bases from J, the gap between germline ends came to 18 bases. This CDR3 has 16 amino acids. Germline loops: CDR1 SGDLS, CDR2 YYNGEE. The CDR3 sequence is CASSVDGRERVDGYTF. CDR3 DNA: TGTGCCAGCAGCGTAGACGGTAGAGAGCGGGTCGATGGCTACACCTTC. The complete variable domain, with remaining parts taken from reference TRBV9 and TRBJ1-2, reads DSGVTQTPKHLITATGQRVTLRCSPRSGDLSVYWYQQSLDQGLQFLIQYYNGEERAKGNILERFSAQQFPDLHSELNLSSLELGDSALYFCASSVDGRERVDGYTFGSGTRLTVV.